What follows is one T cell receptor (beta chain) and its context. Antigen specificity is unknown. Sequencing was performed with immunoSEQ multiplex PCR; in TCRdb, only in-frame clones are kept and a portion is missing. The sample carries 25,000 to 30,000 clones, roughly 90% recorded once. V was shortened by 7 bases and J by 0 bases, with 7 bases between the two germline ends. The CDR3 has 12 residues. Germline lookup yields CDR1 LNHDA and CDR2 SQIVND (reference sequence). The data stem from a study of PD-1 blockade in classical Hodgkin lymphoma. Overall study results and limits: Lower baseline TCR diversity was reported for newly diagnosed patients than for healthy donors. Repertoire difference causes, possibly disease activity or prior therapy, remain undefined.

Time point indicated: newly diagnosed, previously untreated cHL patient sample. Isolation of CD4+ T cells from thawed PBMCs was performed by magnetic negative selection. The authors used newly diagnosed, untreated classical Hodgkin lymphoma PBMCs as comparison. The V gene is TRBV19, the J gene TRBJ2-7; D possibly uses TRBD1 or TRBD2 (5 bases each). Sequencing was carried out using CD4+ T cells from blood. The clonotype originates from a human donor with classical Hodgkin lymphoma. CDR3 protein: CASMGDSYEQYF. The CDR3 DNA reads as TGTGCCAGTATGGGGGACTCCTACGAGCAGTACTTC.